This TCR beta chain is drawn from a study of OX40 agonist ivuxolimab in advanced cancers. Study-level background: It was ivuxolimab, an agonistic anti-OX40 (CD134) antibody, that patients were treated with. Patients were infused with ivuxolimab every 2 weeks at 0.01 to 10 mg/kg. From about 23 to 85 years was the age range, with a mean of around 60 years, and roughly 83% were male.

Systemic immunosuppression or autoimmune disease history was grounds to exclude patients. Sequencing used immunoSEQ multiplex PCR; TCRdb keeps in-frame clones, though not all of them. The sample lists about 20,000 clones, around 88% occurring once. This CDR3 region has 14 residues. Germline assignment: CDR1 MDHEN and CDR2 SYDVKM. With V trimmed by 4 bases and J by 3 bases, 5 bases remained unmatched. The V call is TRBV28, the J call TRBJ2-7; 8 nucleotides match TRBD2. This sample comprised CD4+ or CD8+ T cells sorted from blood, obtained in a trial of the OX40 agonist ivuxolimab. The sequence was obtained from an adult with an advanced solid tumor such as melanoma, head and neck, liver or kidney cancer. DNA for the CDR3: TGTGCCAGCAGTTGGCTAGCGGGCCGCTACGAGCAGTACTTC. It yields the protein CASSWLAGRYEQYF. Combining the CDR3 with reference TRBV28 and TRBJ2-7 gives the whole variable domain DVKVTQSSRYLVKRTGEKVFLECVQDMDHENMFWYRQDPGLGLRLIYFSYDVKMKEKGDIPEGYSVSREKKERFSLILESASTNQTSMYLCASSWLAGRYEQYFGPGTRLTVT.